Here is one T cell receptor (beta chain) with its context. Its antigen is unknown. This CDR3 contains 16 residues. Unmatched junction bases numbered 8, after V lost 0 bases and J lost 5 bases. Germline V gives CDR1 MNHNS, CDR2 SASEGT. The assay that was used to sequence DNA from cultured CD4+ T cells was the Oncomine TCR Beta short-read assay. DNA came from CD4+ T cells after culture. TCRdb analysed the PCR reads with MiXCR anew, one entry per CDR3 protein. In the table there are over 15,000 distinct CDR3 sequences, 30% to 40% of which are singletons. The source of the sample is a study of vaccination and CD4 T cells after COVID-19. Study at large: Stimulation of the cells used overlapping spike peptide pools from SARS-CoV-2 and from the common cold coronaviruses HCoV-NL63, HCoV-OC43 and HCoV-229E. Control cultures were given a CEFX pool, an HIV-1 Nef pool, or no peptide.

Regarding treatment: roughly 11-day PBMC culture with coronavirus spike peptide pools or control peptides (ViraFEST assay). This receptor was taken from a human donor who received a COVID-19 vaccine. The source was CD4+ T cells from blood, cultured in vitro, collected before SARS-CoV-2 vaccination. This chain joins TRBV6-1 and TRBJ2-5; TRBD2 matches at 8 bases. This CDR3 is CASSEAAGGKDETQYF. CDR3 DNA sequence: TGTGCCAGCAGTGAAGCGGCGGGGGGAAAAGATGAGACCCAGTACTTC.